The rows below give T cell receptor beta chains drawn from one sample of a study of tumor and adjacent non-tumor tissue in lung cancer. One entry per CDR3 protein results from TCRdb running MiXCR on the multiplex PCR reads. The data hold about 48,000 distinct CDR3 sequences, with 55% to 65% observed a single time. Sequenced material: distant non-tumor lung tissue. Receptors originate from a woman in her sixties or seventies with non-small cell lung cancer. Both conserved end residues are part of each CDR3. The D gene is left open where the match is weak. Expanded clones get a size class; other rows say once, few or many, or leave the size out.

d_call	v_call	clone_size	j_call	cdr3_aa	cdr3_nt
.	TRBV12-3/TRBV12-4	.	TRBJ2-3	CVSSLLNTDMQYF	TGTGTCAGCAGCCTGCTTAACACAGATATGCAGTATTTT
.	TRBV7-9	.	TRBJ2-3	CASSLFCTQYF	TGTGCCAGCAGCTTGTTTTGTACGCAGTATTTT
TRBD1	TRBV4-1	.	TRBJ1-1	CASGQDRGRLTEAFF	TGTGCCAGCGGCCAAGACAGGGGGCGGTTGACTGAGGCTTTCTTT
.	TRBV11-1	.	TRBJ2-1	CASSYLSRSGQFF	TGTGCCAGCAGTTACCTTTCCCGGAGTGGGCAGTTTTTC
.	TRBV29-1	.	TRBJ2-2	CSIARDLRAGELFF	TGCAGCATAGCCCGGGACCTAAGGGCCGGGGAGCTGTTTTTT
TRBD2	TRBV6-2/TRBV6-3	.	TRBJ2-3	CARSAIGLEGAPRSDTQYF	TGTGCCAGGAGTGCAATAGGACTAGAGGGAGCCCCTCGATCAGATACGCAGTATTTT
.	TRBV11-2	.	TRBJ1-2	CASSLDPTADYGYTF	TGTGCCAGCAGCTTAGACCCAACTGCGGACTATGGCTACACCTTC
TRBD1	TRBV7-9	medium-sized	TRBJ1-5	CASSLYTGAEDQPQHF	TGTGCCAGCAGTTTATATACAGGGGCGGAGGATCAGCCCCAGCATTTT
.	TRBV5-4	.	TRBJ1-2	CTSCLGGPGVTGYTF	TGTACCAGCTGCTTGGGGGGGCCAGGGGTGACTGGCTACACCTTC
.	TRBV19	.	TRBJ1-2	CTSNIVQGLIPGYTF	TGTACCAGTAATATAGTTCAGGGGCTGATTCCTGGCTACACCTTC
TRBD1	TRBV12-3/TRBV12-4	.	TRBJ2-7	CTNSRDRGEQYF	TGTACCAACAGCAGAGACAGGGGCGAGCAGTACTTC
.	TRBV10-2	few	TRBJ2-7	CASSVLAPSRQQYF	TGCGCCAGCAGTGTGCTAGCGCCTAGTCGACAGCAGTACTTC
.	TRBV4-2	.	TRBJ2-5	CASSQDTGIMETLYF	TGTGCCAGCAGCCAGGATACAGGGATCATGGAGACCCTGTACTTC
.	TRBV5-4	.	TRBJ2-6	CASIIDGLLGANVLTF	TGTGCCAGCATCATCGACGGGTTGTTGGGGGCCAACGTTCTGACTTTC
.	TRBV29-1	.	TRBJ1-2	CNSQGYYGYTF	TGCAACTCGCAGGGGTACTATGGCTACACCTTC
.	TRBV5-5	medium-sized	TRBJ1-2	CASSFAGTKLYGYTF	TGTGCCAGCAGCTTTGCCGGGACTAAGCTCTATGGCTACACCTTC
.	TRBV4-2	.	TRBJ1-1	CASSQGDIMDTEAFF	TGTGCCAGCAGCCAAGGGGACATCATGGACACCGAAGCTTTCTTT
.	TRBV6-5	many	TRBJ1-5	CASSYSRYQPQHF	TGTGCCAGCAGTTACTCCAGGTATCAGCCCCAGCATTTT
.	TRBV10-1	.	TRBJ2-5	CACSELGRGEQETQYF	TGCGCCTGCAGTGAGCTTGGGAGAGGGGAACAAGAGACCCAGTACTTC
TRBD2	TRBV6-2/TRBV6-3	.	TRBJ2-5	CASSYSSSGCESQYF	TGTGCCAGCAGTTACTCGTCTAGCGGGTGTGAGAGCCAGTACTTC